Each of the 32 T cell receptor beta chains below was sequenced from the same sample in a study of T cell responses to AZD1222 COVID-19 vaccine. Method: immunoSEQ multiplex PCR; TCRdb's copy keeps in-frame clones and lacks some. The profile shows some 150,000 clones, about nine tenths of them singletons. The sample was peripheral blood, taken 28 days after the second AZD1222 dose. These receptors were obtained from an adult who received the AZD1222 COVID-19 vaccine.

The chain's CDR3 is CASSEGGRTEAFF. The CDR3 coding sequence is TGTGCCAGCAGTGAAGGGGGTCGCACTGAAGCTTTCTTT. This chain uses TRBV25-1 with TRBJ1-1, with D maybe TRBD1 (5 bases). This CDR3 has 13 residues. With 2 bases removed from V and 4 bases from J, the gap between germline ends came to 8 bases. Germline assignment: CDR1 MGHDK and CDR2 SYGVNS. The full variable domain, rest sourced from reference TRBV25-1 and TRBJ1-1, is EADIYQTPRYLVIGTGKKITLECSQTMGHDKMYWYQQDPGMELHLIHYSYGVNSTEKGDLSSESTVSRIRTEHFPLTLESARPSHTSQYLCASSEGGRTEAFFGQGTRLTVV.

The chain couples TRBV24-1 to TRBJ2-3; TRBD2 might be the D (6 bases). The V end lost 0 bases, the J end lost 3 bases, and 18 bases lay between the germline ends. CDR3 size: 18 residues. Looked up from germline, CDR1 is KGHDR and CDR2 is SFDVKD. The CDR3 DNA is TGTGCCACCAGTGATTTGAATCCCGGTGGAGGGGTTACAGATACGCAGTATTTT. Its protein product is CATSDLNPGGGVTDTQYF.

The gene calls are TRBV18 and TRBJ1-4, with TRBD1 matching over 8 bases. The J segment lost 6 bases and the V segment lost 5 bases, leaving 5 bases of the junction unmatched. The V gene's germline CDR1 is KGHSH and CDR2 LQKENI. The CDR3 spans 14 residues. Here the CDR3 DNA reads TGTGCCAGCTCAGCGCAGGGGGCATATGAAAAACTGTTTTTT. Translated, it gives CASSAQGAYEKLFF.

V and J are TRBV3-1 (or the pseudogene TRBV3-2) and TRBJ1-2, with D unresolved. Between the trimmed V and J ends, which lost 0 bases and 5 bases, there was a span of 13 bases. The CDR3 sequence is 15 residues long. Germline V gene data show CDR1 as LGHDT and CDR2 as YNNKEL (reference sequence). The CDR3 DNA reads TGTGCCAGCAGCCAAGATCTGGTCCGAGGGTATGGCTACACCTTC. Translating it yields CASSQDLVRGYGYTF.

The CDR3 nucleotides read TGTGCCAGCAGCCCGGACTCCTTCTATGGCTACACCTTC. Its protein is CASSPDSFYGYTF. The V gene is TRBV7-2, the J gene TRBJ1-2; D is undetermined. The germline CDR1 and CDR2 sequences are SGHTA and FQGNSA. The CDR3 consists of 13 residues. The V and J ends lost 5 bases and 4 bases respectively, with 11 bases between them.

The chain links TRBV6-5 to TRBJ1-4, with TRBD1 identical over 8 bases. The CDR3 has 15 amino acids. The V and J ends lost 4 bases and 6 bases, in that order; junction bases with no gene match: 7. The germline gives CDR1 MNHEY, CDR2 SVGAGI. The CDR3 spells CASSWGRGQDEKLFF. The CDR3, as DNA: TGTGCCAGCAGTTGGGGCAGGGGGCAGGATGAAAAACTGTTTTTT.

The chain employs TRBV5-5 and TRBJ2-6, with D maybe TRBD1 (5 bases). The germline V gene has CDR1 SGHKS and CDR2 YYEKEE (reference sequence). V lost 2 bases to trimming and J lost 0 bases, with 18 bases between them. The CDR3 is 19 amino acids. Written as DNA, the CDR3 is TGTGCCAGCAGCTTATGGGTGTGGACAACCAGCTCTGGGGCCAACGTCCTGACTTTC. It yields the protein CASSLWVWTTSSGANVLTF. Based on the CDR3 plus reference TRBV5-5 and TRBJ2-6, the full variable domain is DAGVTQSPTHLIKTRGQQVTLRCSPISGHKSVSWYQQVLGQGPQFIFQYYEKEERGRGNFPDRFSARQFPNYSSELNVNALLLGDSALYLCASSLWVWTTSSGANVLTFGAGSRLTVL.

The rearrangement uses TRBV9 and TRBJ2-6, with D possibly matching TRBD2 (5 bases). CDR1 SGDLS and CDR2 YYNGEE come from the germline V gene. The V gene lost 2 bases and the J gene lost 3 bases, with 12 bases spanning the gap. This CDR3 region has 16 residues. CDR3 residues: CASSVGSLFGANVLTF. The DNA for the CDR3 is TGTGCCAGCAGCGTGGGGAGCCTCTTTGGGGCCAACGTCCTGACTTTC.

The gene calls are TRBV6-2 or TRBV6-3 and TRBJ1-6; 8 bases line up with TRBD1. The CDR3 spans 15 residues. Trimming at V came to 2 bases and at J to 10 bases, leaving 7 bases not matched to a gene. Germline V gene sequence: CDR1 MNHEY, CDR2 SVGEGT. The CDR3 coding sequence is TGTGCCAGCAGTTACCAGGACAGGGTTGGATCACCCCTCCACTTT. Its protein is CASSYQDRVGSPLHF.

This clone appeared a few times. V gene TRBV6-5 combines with J gene TRBJ1-2; 7 bases fit TRBD1. CDR1 is MNHEY and CDR2 is SVGAGI in the germline V gene. CDR3 length: 13 amino acids. V lost 6 bases to trimming and J lost 6 bases; unmatched junction nucleotides: 7. The CDR3 sequence: CASRTPGGNGYTF. As DNA, the CDR3 is TGTGCCAGCAGGACCCCAGGGGGGAATGGCTACACCTTC.

The rearrangement uses TRBV7-9 and TRBJ2-3; TRBD2 matches at 8 bases. The V segment lost 3 bases and the J segment 1 base; nucleotides outside the gene matches: 6. CDR1 and CDR2 from the germline V gene are SEHNR and FQNEAQ (reference sequence). The CDR3 spans 16 residues. CDR3 region: CASSLRAGERTDTQYF. CDR3 bases: TGTGCCAGCAGCTTGCGAGCGGGAGAGCGCACAGATACGCAGTATTTT.

The V call is TRBV29-1, the J call TRBJ2-1, with TRBD1 matching 7 bases. This CDR3 region has 13 residues. Germline CDR1 and CDR2: SQVTM and ANQGSEA. Trimming took 3 bases from V and 7 from J; bases not matched to a gene: 6. CDR3 nucleotides: TGCAGCGTTGACAGGGGGTGGGGAAATGAGCAGTTCTTC. It codes for CSVDRGWGNEQFF.

With respect to this clone: An end of the junction does not agree with germline; a read error may underlie this. This sequence joins TRBV13 and TRBJ2-3; no definite D call. CDR3 length: 14 residues. Germline-derived CDR1 and CDR2 are PRHDT and FYEKMQ (reference sequence). The CDR3 protein is CASSLGSWRPKWDF. The CDR3 DNA reads as TGTGCCAGCAGCTTAGGGTCTTGGCGGCCCAAGTGGGATTTT.

The chain couples TRBV2 to TRBJ1-1, with D possibly TRBD1 on 5 matching bases. Trimming stripped 6 bases from V and 2 bases from J, with 10 bases between. The germline CDR1 and CDR2 sequences are SNHLY and FYNNEI. This CDR3 is 13 amino acids long. The DNA for the CDR3 is TGTGCCAGCAGCCACGGACAAAACACTGAAGCTTTCTTT. Encoded protein: CASSHGQNTEAFF.

The chain couples TRBV30 to TRBJ1-1; D not resolved. Trimming removed 5 bases at V and 0 bases at J, with 22 bases between. Germline CDR1 is GTSNPN and CDR2 is SVGIG (reference sequence). This CDR3 has 17 residues. The CDR3: CAWLLLGRIRMNTEAFF. As DNA, the CDR3 is TGTGCCTGGCTTTTGCTGGGCAGAATTAGGATGAACACTGAAGCTTTCTTT.

The V and J genes are TRBV20-1 and TRBJ2-1; D is uncertain. The ends were cut back, 3 bases at V and 7 bases at J, with 4 bases in the middle. There are 10 residues in the CDR3. Germline CDR1 and CDR2: DFQATT and SNEGSKA (reference sequence). The CDR3 region is CSASRNEQFF. Written as DNA, the CDR3 is TGCAGTGCTAGCCGGAATGAGCAGTTCTTC.

This clone was detected once. The chain uses TRBV6-5 and TRBJ2-3; TRBD2 aligns across 11 bases. The CDR3 totals 16 residues. CDR1 is MNHEY and CDR2 is SVGAGI in the germline V gene. V lost 2 bases and J lost 2; bases outside the gene matches: 3. The CDR3 loop reads CASSYQGLAVTDTQYF. The CDR3 DNA is TGTGCCAGCAGTTACCAGGGACTAGCGGTCACAGATACGCAGTATTTT.

The V call is TRBV19, the J call TRBJ1-1; the match to TRBD1 covers 7 bases. Germline V gene sequence: CDR1 LNHDA, CDR2 SQIVND (reference sequence). With 5 bases clipped from V and 3 bases from J, the junction kept 6 bases outside the gene matches. The CDR3 consists of 14 residues. CDR3 sequence (DNA): TGTGCCAGTAGTCTAAGGGACAGTCACACTGAAGCTTTCTTT. Protein sequence: CASSLRDSHTEAFF. Full variable domain (rest looked up from reference TRBV19 and TRBJ1-1): DGGITQSPKYLFRKEGQNVTLSCEQNLNHDAMYWYRQDPGQGLRLIYYSQIVNDFQKGDIAEGYSVSREKKESFPLTVTSAQKNPTAFYLCASSLRDSHTEAFFGQGTRLTVV.

This chain joins TRBV12-5 and TRBJ1-6; 9 bases are a match to TRBD1. The CDR3 is 18 amino acids. Germline V gene data show CDR1 as LGHNT and CDR2 as FRNRAP. Germline trimming cut 5 bases from V and 11 bases from J; bases unmatched to any gene: 19. In DNA form, the CDR3 reads TGTGCTAGTGGTCCGCGGGACAGGGCTTTCATATCAGGGACACCCCTCCACTTT. Residues: CASGPRDRAFISGTPLHF.

The V gene is TRBV5-1, the J gene TRBJ2-1; 9 bases align to TRBD2. The CDR3 contains 15 residues. The germline CDR1 and CDR2 sequences are SGHRS and YFSETQ. With 2 bases clipped from V and 7 bases from J, the junction kept 7 bases outside the gene matches. CDR3 sequence (DNA): TGCGCCAGCAGCTTCGCCGGGACTAGCTATAATGAGCAGTTCTTC. Translation gives CASSFAGTSYNEQFF.

This rearrangement joins TRBV5-1 to TRBJ1-2; D uncertain. There are 13 residues in the CDR3. CDR1 and CDR2 from the germline V gene are SGHRS and YFSETQ. The germline V and J ends were trimmed by 4 bases and 10 bases, with 17 bases remaining between them. As DNA, the CDR3 is TGCGCCAGCAGCCCCCAGGCCCAGAGCCTCTACACCTTC. Amino acids: CASSPQAQSLYTF.

This clone was detected only once. The chain uses TRBV20-1 and TRBJ1-6; weak D call: TRBD1 (5 bases). V was shortened by 3 bases and J by 8 bases, with 17 bases between the two germline ends. This CDR3 is built from 15 residues. The germline V gene encodes CDR1 DFQATT and CDR2 SNEGSKA (reference sequence). The CDR3 bases are TGCAGTGCTAGTCAACAAGGGGCCAGATATTCACCCCTCCACTTT. This sequence encodes CSASQQGARYSPLHF.

The chain uses TRBV9 and TRBJ1-6, with 7 bases fitting TRBD1. V was clipped by 5 bases and J by 7 bases; unmatched bases: 6. The germline V gene has CDR1 SGDLS and CDR2 YYNGEE. The CDR3 covers 14 residues. This CDR3 is CASSTRDRNSPLHF. CDR3 in DNA: TGTGCCAGCAGTACCCGGGACAGAAATTCACCCCTCCACTTT.

The genes are TRBV5-1 and TRBJ2-1, with 12 positions matching TRBD2. This CDR3 has 16 amino acids. Germline assignment: CDR1 SGHRS and CDR2 YFSETQ. J gave up 8 bases and V 7 bases, and 13 bases lay outside the gene matches. The CDR3 here is CASAKGTSGYLDEQFF. The CDR3, as DNA: TGCGCCAGCGCTAAGGGGACTAGCGGGTACCTCGATGAGCAGTTCTTC.

V is TRBV29-1 and J is TRBJ2-3; a possible D gene is TRBD2 (6 bases). Trimming took 6 bases from V and 5 from J, leaving 18 bases between them. Germline loops: CDR1 SQVTM, CDR2 ANQGSEA. The CDR3 is made up of 14 amino acids. Here the CDR3 reads CSVRTQPGVDTQYF. CDR3 in DNA: TGCAGCGTCCGGACTCAACCGGGGGTAGATACGCAGTATTTT.

The chain carries TRBV30 and TRBJ2-4, with TRBD2 as a possible D gene (6 bases). This CDR3 is built from 14 residues. Germline CDR1 is GTSNPN and CDR2 is SVGIG (reference sequence). V lost 3 bases to trimming and J lost 8 bases, with 17 bases between them. This CDR3 reads CAWRRGFVGDIQYF. For the CDR3, the DNA is TGTGCCTGGAGGCGGGGTTTCGTGGGGGACATTCAGTACTTC.

The rearrangement uses TRBV6-5 and TRBJ1-2; D is unresolved. V lost 8 bases to trimming and J lost 8 bases, with 12 bases between them. Germline lookup yields CDR1 MNHEY and CDR2 SVGAGI. This CDR3 has 11 amino acids. The CDR3 DNA follows: TGTGCCAGCGGAGTGGTAGAGGGCTACACCTTC. The encoded protein is CASGVVEGYTF.

This chain joins TRBV9 and TRBJ1-6; TRBD1 might be the D (6 bases). The CDR3 extends over 15 amino acids. V lost 0 bases, J lost 9 bases, and 13 bases lay in between. Germline V gene lookup returns CDR1 SGDLS and CDR2 YYNGEE. CDR3 amino acids: CASSVAGGARSPLHF. The CDR3, as DNA: TGTGCCAGCAGCGTAGCGGGGGGGGCTCGTTCACCCCTCCACTTT.

The V and J genes are TRBV5-1 and TRBJ1-2; weak D call: TRBD1 (6 bases). The CDR3 consists of 16 residues. The V gene lost 4 bases and the J gene lost 0 bases, with 16 bases spanning the gap. Germline V gene data show CDR1 as SGHRS and CDR2 as YFSETQ. CDR3 sequence: CASSLGGEGSNYGYTF. In DNA, the CDR3 is TGCGCCAGCAGCCTCGGGGGCGAGGGCTCTAACTATGGCTACACCTTC. The whole variable domain, filled in from reference TRBV5-1 and TRBJ1-2, reads KAGVTQTPRYLIKTRGQQVTLSCSPISGHRSVSWYQQTPGQGLQFLFEYFSETQRNKGNFPGRFSGRQFSNSRSEMNVSTLELGDSALYLCASSLGGEGSNYGYTFGSGTRLTVV.

The genes are TRBV29-1 and TRBJ1-1, with D unresolved. CDR1 SQVTM and CDR2 ANQGSEA come from the germline V gene. Trimming took 3 bases from V and 6 from J, leaving 11 bases between them. The CDR3 contains 12 residues. The CDR3 here is CSVDPGRAEAFF. The CDR3 region has the DNA TGCAGCGTTGACCCGGGCCGCGCTGAAGCTTTCTTT.

This chain connects TRBV28 to TRBJ2-3; D could derive from TRBD1 or TRBD2 (6 bases each). Germline-derived CDR1 and CDR2 are MDHEN and SYDVKM. V was clipped by 2 bases and J by 2 bases, with 11 bases between them. There are 15 residues in the CDR3. This CDR3 reads CASSLEGGHTDTQYF. Written as DNA, the CDR3 is TGTGCCAGCAGTTTAGAGGGGGGACACACAGATACGCAGTATTTT.

The V and J genes are TRBV30 and TRBJ1-1, with 10 bases lining up with TRBD1. Trimming cost V 3 bases and J 0 bases; bases outside gene matches: 4. This CDR3 is built from 15 residues. Germline assignment: CDR1 GTSNPN and CDR2 SVGIG (reference sequence). This chain's CDR3 is CAWRGQGVLNTEAFF. CDR3 DNA sequence: TGTGCCTGGAGAGGACAGGGGGTATTGAACACTGAAGCTTTCTTT. Filled out from reference TRBV30 and TRBJ1-1, the complete variable domain reads SQTIHQWPATLVQPVGSPLSLECTVEGTSNPNLYWYRQAAGRGLQLLFYSVGIGQISSEVPQNLSASRPQDRQFILSSKKLLLSDSGFYLCAWRGQGVLNTEAFFGQGTRLTVV.